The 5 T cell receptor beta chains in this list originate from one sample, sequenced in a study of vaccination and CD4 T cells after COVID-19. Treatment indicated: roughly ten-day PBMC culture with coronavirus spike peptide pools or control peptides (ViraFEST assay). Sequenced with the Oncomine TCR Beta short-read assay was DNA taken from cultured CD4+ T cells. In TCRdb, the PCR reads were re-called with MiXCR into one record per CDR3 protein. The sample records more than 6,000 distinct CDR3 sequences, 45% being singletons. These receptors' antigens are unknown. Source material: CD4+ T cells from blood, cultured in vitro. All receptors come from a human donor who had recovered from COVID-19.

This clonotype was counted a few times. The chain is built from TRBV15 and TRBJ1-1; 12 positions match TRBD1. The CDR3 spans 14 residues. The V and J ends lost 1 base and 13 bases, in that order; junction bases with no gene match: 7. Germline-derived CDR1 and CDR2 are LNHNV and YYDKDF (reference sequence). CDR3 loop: CATSRAGTGGLVFF. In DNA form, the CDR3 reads TGTGCCACCAGCAGAGCCGGGACAGGGGGCTTGGTTTTCTTT.

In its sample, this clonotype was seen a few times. CDR3 bases: TGTGCCACCGGACATTTCCTCTCCTATAATTCACCCCTCCACTTT. It is translated as CATGHFLSYNSPLHF. The chain joins TRBV6-1 to TRBJ1-6, with D possibly matching TRBD1 (5 bases). CDR1 MNHNS and CDR2 SASEGT come from the germline V gene. The V and J ends lost 10 bases and 0 bases respectively, with 13 bases between them. CDR3 length equals 15 residues.

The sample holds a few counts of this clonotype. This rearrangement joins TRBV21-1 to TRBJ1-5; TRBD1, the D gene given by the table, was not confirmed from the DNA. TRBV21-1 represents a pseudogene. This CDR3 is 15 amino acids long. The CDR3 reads CASSKGGDSNQPQHF. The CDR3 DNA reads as TGTGCCAGCAGCAAAGGGGGGGATAGCAATCAGCCCCAGCATTTT.

The CDR3 DNA reads TGTGCCAGCAGCCAAACAGGGGGCAGGTACGAGCAGTACTTC. Translating it yields CASSQTGGRYEQYF. This rearrangement joins TRBV6-2 or TRBV6-3 to TRBJ2-7, with 9 bases identical to TRBD1. This CDR3 is built from 14 residues. The V gene's germline CDR1 is MNHEY and CDR2 SVGEGT. V shed 6 bases, J shed 4 bases, and the junction held 7 bases outside the gene matches.

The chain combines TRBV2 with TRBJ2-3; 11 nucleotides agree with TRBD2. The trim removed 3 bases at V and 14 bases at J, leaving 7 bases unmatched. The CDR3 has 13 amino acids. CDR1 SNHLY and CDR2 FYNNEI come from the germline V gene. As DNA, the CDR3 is TGTGCCAGCAGTGACACTAGCGGGAGCCCCCCGTATTTT. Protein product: CASSDTSGSPPYF.